A selection of T cell receptor beta chains follows, all from one sample in a study of blood T cell repertoires in COVID-19. Sequenced by immunoSEQ multiplex PCR; TCRdb stores in-frame clones only, minus some. The sample contains some 71,000 clones, around 90% of which appear only once. Sequencing input: peripheral blood. The receptors were gathered from a man between 45 and 60 years old with acute or convalescent COVID-19. CDR3s include the opening cysteine and the closing phenylalanine or tryptophan. Fields, in order: V gene, D gene, clone size, J gene, CDR3 DNA, CDR3 protein. A D gene is named only where the DNA matches it firmly. Only part of the rows carry a size: once, few, many, or a class if the clone is expanded.

V gene: TRBV30
D gene: NA
clone size: NA
J gene: TRBJ1-5
CDR3 DNA: TGTGCCTGGAGTGTATTCGGGTCCAGCAATCAGCCCCAGCATTTT
CDR3 protein: CAWSVFGSSNQPQHF

V gene: TRBV29-1
D gene: TRBD2
clone size: NA
J gene: TRBJ2-7
CDR3 DNA: TGCAGCGCGACTAGCGGGAGATCGAGGGAGCAGTACTTC
CDR3 protein: CSATSGRSREQYF

V gene: TRBV11-3
D gene: NA
clone size: NA
J gene: TRBJ1-3
CDR3 DNA: TGTGCCAGCAGCACATCCTGGGGCCACAACTCTGGAAACACCATATATTTT
CDR3 protein: CASSTSWGHNSGNTIYF

V gene: TRBV30
D gene: NA
clone size: NA
J gene: TRBJ2-5
CDR3 DNA: TGTGCCTGGAATGAGGCAAGCTTTCAAGAGACCCAGTACTTC
CDR3 protein: CAWNEASFQETQYF

V gene: TRBV5-1
D gene: TRBD2
clone size: NA
J gene: TRBJ2-3
CDR3 DNA: TGCGCCAGCAGCTTCGGAGGACTAGCGGGCACAGATACGCAGTATTTT
CDR3 protein: CASSFGGLAGTDTQYF

V gene: TRBV5-1
D gene: TRBD1
clone size: NA
J gene: TRBJ1-3
CDR3 DNA: TGCGCCAGCAGCTTGGGGGCAGGGGGCGCGTCTGGAAACACCATATATTTT
CDR3 protein: CASSLGAGGASGNTIYF

V gene: TRBV5-4
D gene: TRBD2
clone size: once
J gene: TRBJ2-4
CDR3 DNA: TGTGCCAGCAGCTACACTAGCGGGTGGGCCAAAAACATTCAGTACTTC
CDR3 protein: CASSYTSGWAKNIQYF

V gene: TRBV4-3
D gene: NA
clone size: NA
J gene: TRBJ1-1
CDR3 DNA: TGCGCCAGCAGCCAAGAGGGTTTAGGGGGGGACACTGAAGCTTTCTTT
CDR3 protein: CASSQEGLGGDTEAFF

V gene: TRBV7-2
D gene: NA
clone size: once
J gene: TRBJ2-3
CDR3 DNA: TGTGCCAGCAGCTTAATCAGGGATTCAGATACGCAGTATTTT
CDR3 protein: CASSLIRDSDTQYF

V gene: TRBV11-3
D gene: TRBD2
clone size: NA
J gene: TRBJ2-3
CDR3 DNA: TGTGCCAGCAGCGCGAGGCGGGAGGCAGATACGCAGTATTTT
CDR3 protein: CASSARREADTQYF

V gene: TRBV21-1
D gene: NA
clone size: once
J gene: TRBJ2-7
CDR3 DNA: TGTGCCAGCAGCAAAGGGCTCAGGGGATTCTCCTACGAGCAGTACTTC
CDR3 protein: CASSKGLRGFSYEQYF

V gene: TRBV6-5
D gene: TRBD1
clone size: NA
J gene: TRBJ1-2
CDR3 DNA: TGTGCCAGCACGACAGGGGACCTGCCCTACACCTTC
CDR3 protein: CASTTGDLPYTF

V gene: TRBV7-9
D gene: NA
clone size: NA
J gene: TRBJ2-1
CDR3 DNA: TGTGCCAGCATTGATAGCGGTGGCTCCTACAATGAGCAGTTCTTC
CDR3 protein: CASIDSGGSYNEQFF

V gene: TRBV6-4
D gene: NA
clone size: NA
J gene: TRBJ1-1
CDR3 DNA: TGTGCCAGCAATTCAGGGGCGAACACTGAAGCTTTCTTT
CDR3 protein: CASNSGANTEAFF

V gene: TRBV4-3
D gene: NA
clone size: NA
J gene: TRBJ1-2
CDR3 DNA: TGCGCCAGCAGCCAAGATCCGGGCTATGGCTACACCTTC
CDR3 protein: CASSQDPGYGYTF

V gene: TRBV19
D gene: NA
clone size: NA
J gene: TRBJ2-4
CDR3 DNA: TGTGCCAGTTCCCGGGATCGGACCAAAAACATTCAGTACTTC
CDR3 protein: CASSRDRTKNIQYF

V gene: TRBV29-1
D gene: NA
clone size: NA
J gene: TRBJ1-4
CDR3 DNA: TGCAGCGCCTTTTTGGGAGGGAATGAAAAACTGTTTTTT
CDR3 protein: CSAFLGGNEKLFF

V gene: TRBV5-1
D gene: NA
clone size: NA
J gene: TRBJ2-4
CDR3 DNA: TGCGCCAGCAGAAACAGTCTAGCCAAAAACATTCAGTACTTC
CDR3 protein: CASRNSLAKNIQYF

V gene: TRBV27
D gene: TRBD1
clone size: NA
J gene: TRBJ1-1
CDR3 DNA: TGTGCCAGCAGTTTTCGGACAGGGGGGATGAACACTGAAGCTTTCTTT
CDR3 protein: CASSFRTGGMNTEAFF

V gene: TRBV7-9
D gene: NA
clone size: NA
J gene: TRBJ1-1
CDR3 DNA: TGTGCCAGCAGAAGAGTCGCCGGGCAGGGCACTGAAGCTTTCTTT
CDR3 protein: CASRRVAGQGTEAFF

V gene: TRBV19
D gene: NA
clone size: NA
J gene: TRBJ1-5
CDR3 DNA: TGTGCCAGTACCCTAATGATCGGAGAGGTGAGCAATCAGCCCCAGCATTTT
CDR3 protein: CASTLMIGEVSNQPQHF

V gene: TRBV15
D gene: NA
clone size: NA
J gene: TRBJ2-7
CDR3 DNA: TGTGCCACCAGCAGAGAACAGGGCGAGCAGTACTTC
CDR3 protein: CATSREQGEQYF

V gene: TRBV10-3
D gene: TRBD1
clone size: NA
J gene: TRBJ1-2
CDR3 DNA: TGTGCCACCCGACAGGGGAGCGGTAACTATGGCTACACCTTC
CDR3 protein: CATRQGSGNYGYTF

V gene: TRBV9
D gene: TRBD2
clone size: once
J gene: TRBJ2-1
CDR3 DNA: TGTGCCAGCAGCGGCCCCGGGACTAGTATGGATGAGCAGTTCTTC
CDR3 protein: CASSGPGTSMDEQFF

V gene: TRBV9
D gene: NA
clone size: NA
J gene: TRBJ2-2
CDR3 DNA: TGTGCCAGCAGCGTATTGGCAGGGCGTTCCGGGGAGCTGTTTTTT
CDR3 protein: CASSVLAGRSGELFF

V gene: TRBV5-6
D gene: TRBD2
clone size: NA
J gene: TRBJ2-1
CDR3 DNA: TGTGCCAGCAGCGGTAGCTGGAGCGGGGCCTACAATGAGCAGTTCTTC
CDR3 protein: CASSGSWSGAYNEQFF